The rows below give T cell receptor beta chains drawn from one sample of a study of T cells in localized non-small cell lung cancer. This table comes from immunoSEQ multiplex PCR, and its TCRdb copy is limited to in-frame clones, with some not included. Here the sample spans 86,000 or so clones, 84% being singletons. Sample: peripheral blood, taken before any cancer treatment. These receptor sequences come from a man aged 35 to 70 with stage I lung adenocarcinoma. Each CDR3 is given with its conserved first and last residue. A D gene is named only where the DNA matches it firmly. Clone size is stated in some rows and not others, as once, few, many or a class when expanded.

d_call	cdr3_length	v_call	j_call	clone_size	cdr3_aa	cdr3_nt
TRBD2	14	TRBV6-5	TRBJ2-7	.	CASSFGAGANEQYF	TGTGCCAGCAGTTTCGGAGCGGGGGCAAACGAGCAGTACTTC
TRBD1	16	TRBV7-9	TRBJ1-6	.	CASSPRGRGRNSPLHF	TGTGCCAGCAGCCCGAGGGGTAGGGGGCGAAATTCACCCCTCCACTTT
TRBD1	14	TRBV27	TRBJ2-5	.	CASSRWDREETQYF	TGTGCCAGCAGTAGATGGGACAGAGAAGAGACCCAGTACTTC
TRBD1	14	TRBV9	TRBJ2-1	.	CASSPRQGNNEQFF	TGTGCCAGCAGCCCTCGACAGGGGAACAATGAGCAGTTCTTC
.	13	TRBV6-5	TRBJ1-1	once	CASTPQGLTEAFF	TGTGCCAGCACCCCACAAGGGCTAACTGAAGCTTTCTTT
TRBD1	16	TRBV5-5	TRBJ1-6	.	CASSSGQGRNNSPLHF	TGTGCCAGCAGCTCGGGACAGGGACGAAATAATTCACCCCTCCACTTT
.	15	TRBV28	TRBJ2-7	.	CASSFLGGEGYEQYF	TGTGCCAGCAGTTTTTTAGGGGGAGAGGGCTACGAGCAGTACTTC
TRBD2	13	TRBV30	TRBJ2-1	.	CAWASGSYNEQFF	TGTGCCTGGGCTAGCGGCTCCTACAATGAGCAGTTCTTC
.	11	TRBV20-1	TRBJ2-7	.	CSAREGYEQYF	TGCAGTGCTAGAGAGGGGTACGAGCAGTACTTC
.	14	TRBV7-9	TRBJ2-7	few	CASSFPSVGYEQYF	TGTGCCAGCAGCTTCCCCTCGGTGGGGTACGAGCAGTACTTC
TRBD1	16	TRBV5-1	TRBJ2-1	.	CASSGGQGALYNEQFF	TGCGCCAGCAGCGGAGGACAGGGGGCTTTATACAATGAGCAGTTCTTC
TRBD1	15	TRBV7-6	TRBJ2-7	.	CASSFLQGAASEQYF	TGTGCCAGCAGCTTCCTACAGGGGGCTGCAAGCGAGCAGTACTTC
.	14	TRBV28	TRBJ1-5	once	CASSDRSGNQPQHF	TGTGCCAGCAGTGACCGATCAGGGAATCAGCCCCAGCATTTT
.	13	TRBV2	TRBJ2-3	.	CASSVILSDTQYF	TGTGCCAGCAGCGTAATATTGAGCGATACGCAGTATTTT
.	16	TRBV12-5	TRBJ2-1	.	CASGLEFSLGWHEQFF	TGTGCTAGTGGTTTGGAGTTTTCTTTGGGGTGGCATGAGCAGTTCTTC
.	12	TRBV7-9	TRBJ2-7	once	CASSLGRDEQYF	TGTGCCAGCAGCTTAGGCCGAGACGAGCAGTACTTC
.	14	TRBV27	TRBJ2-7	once	CASILLQAYYEQYF	TGTGCCAGCATTTTGTTACAGGCGTACTACGAGCAGTACTTC
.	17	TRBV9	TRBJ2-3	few	CASSVDEGGVFTDTQYF	TGTGCCAGCAGCGTAGACGAGGGCGGGGTATTCACAGATACGCAGTATTTT
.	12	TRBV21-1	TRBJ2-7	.	CASSKASGEQYF	TGTGCCAGCAGCAAAGCTTCGGGGGAGCAGTACTTC
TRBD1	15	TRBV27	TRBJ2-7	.	CASTPKGQGGWEQYF	TGTGCCAGCACCCCCAAGGGACAGGGCGGCTGGGAGCAGTACTTC
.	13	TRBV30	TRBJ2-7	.	CAWSVNWDYEQYF	TGTGCCTGGAGTGTAAACTGGGACTACGAGCAGTACTTC
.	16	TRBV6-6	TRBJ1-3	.	CASSYPTTSSGNTIYF	TGTGCCAGCAGTTACCCGACAACTAGCTCTGGAAACACCATATATTTT
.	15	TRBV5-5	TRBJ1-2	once	CASSLEDLGAGSYTF	TGTGCCAGCAGCTTGGAAGATTTGGGGGCAGGTAGCTACACCTTC
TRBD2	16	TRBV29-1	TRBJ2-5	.	CSVEDQLAGMEETQYF	TGCAGCGTTGAAGATCAGCTAGCGGGAATGGAGGAGACCCAGTACTTC
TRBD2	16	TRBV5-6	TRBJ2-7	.	CASSIGTSGISYEQYF	TGTGCCAGCAGCATAGGGACTAGCGGGATTTCCTACGAGCAGTACTTC
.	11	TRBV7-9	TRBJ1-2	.	CASSLHYGYTF	TGTGCCAGCAGCCTCCACTATGGCTACACCTTC
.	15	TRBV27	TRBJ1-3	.	CASSSAGIDGNTIYF	TGTGCCAGCAGTTCAGCGGGGATAGATGGAAACACCATATATTTT
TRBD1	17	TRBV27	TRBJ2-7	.	CASSSPTTGTGSYEQYF	TGTGCCAGCAGTTCCCCCACCACCGGGACAGGGTCTTACGAGCAGTACTTC
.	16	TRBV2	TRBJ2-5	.	CASSEFEGAGIETQYF	TGTGCCAGCAGTGAATTTGAAGGGGCCGGGATAGAGACCCAGTACTTC
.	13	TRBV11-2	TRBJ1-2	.	CASSSSDGYGYTF	TGTGCCAGCAGCTCGAGCGACGGCTATGGCTACACCTTC
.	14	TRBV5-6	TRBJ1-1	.	CASSLRYSNTEAFF	TGTGCCAGCAGCTTGAGGTATTCGAACACTGAAGCTTTCTTT
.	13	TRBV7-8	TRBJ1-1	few	CASSLGGQSEAFF	TGTGCCAGCAGCTTAGGGGGCCAGTCTGAAGCTTTCTTT
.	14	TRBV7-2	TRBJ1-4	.	CASSRDATNEKLFF	TGTGCCAGCAGCCGAGATGCAACTAATGAAAAACTGTTTTTT
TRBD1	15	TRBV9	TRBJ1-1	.	CASSVGTGPDTEAFF	TGTGCCAGCAGCGTCGGGACAGGGCCGGACACTGAAGCTTTCTTT
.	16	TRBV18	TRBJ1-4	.	CASSPNGQIPNEKLFF	TGTGCCAGCTCACCAAATGGACAGATTCCTAATGAAAAACTGTTTTTT
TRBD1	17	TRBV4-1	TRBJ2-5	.	CASSPNPGGANQETQYF	TGCGCCAGCAGCCCCAACCCAGGGGGCGCGAACCAAGAGACCCAGTACTTC
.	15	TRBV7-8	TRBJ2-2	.	CASSLGDTVTGELFF	TGTGCCAGCAGCTTAGGGGACACGGTAACCGGGGAGCTGTTTTTT
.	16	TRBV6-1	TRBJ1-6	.	CASSETVGPYNSPLHF	TGTGCCAGCAGTGAAACAGTCGGGCCCTATAATTCACCCCTCCACTTT
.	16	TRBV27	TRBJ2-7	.	CASSEYPGSFENEQYF	TGTGCCAGCAGTGAATACCCGGGGTCCTTTGAGAACGAGCAGTACTTC
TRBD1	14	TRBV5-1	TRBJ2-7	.	CASSKGQGSNEQYF	TGCGCCAGCAGCAAGGGACAGGGGTCAAACGAGCAGTACTTC
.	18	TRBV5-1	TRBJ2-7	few	CASSSAPGITGDLYEQYF	TGCGCCAGCAGCTCCGCCCCGGGAATAACGGGAGATCTCTACGAGCAGTACTTC
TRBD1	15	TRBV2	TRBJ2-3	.	CASTGTGIITDTQYF	TGTGCCAGCACCGGGACAGGGATAATCACAGATACGCAGTATTTT
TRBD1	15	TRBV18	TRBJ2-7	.	CASSSPGQGAHEQYF	TGTGCCAGCTCGTCGCCGGGACAGGGGGCGCATGAGCAGTACTTC
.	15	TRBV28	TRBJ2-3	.	CASSQQGGGTDTQYF	TGTGCCAGCAGTCAACAGGGAGGTGGCACAGATACGCAGTATTTT
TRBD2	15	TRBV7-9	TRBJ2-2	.	CASSLAAGVSGELFF	TGTGCCAGCAGCTTAGCAGCGGGAGTCTCCGGGGAGCTGTTTTTT
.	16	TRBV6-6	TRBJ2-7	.	CASSYSRGGRVNEQYF	TGTGCCAGCAGTTACTCGAGGGGTGGCCGAGTCAACGAGCAGTACTTC
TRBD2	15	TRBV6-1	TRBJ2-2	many	CASSVVGGGTGELFF	TGTGCCAGCAGTGTAGTCGGGGGGGGCACCGGGGAGCTGTTTTTT
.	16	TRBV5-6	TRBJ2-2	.	CASSLMTGANTGELFF	TGTGCCAGCAGCTTGATGACAGGTGCGAACACCGGGGAGCTGTTTTTT
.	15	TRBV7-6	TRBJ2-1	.	CASRLEGLSTNEQFF	TGTGCCAGCAGACTAGAGGGACTCTCGACTAATGAGCAGTTCTTC
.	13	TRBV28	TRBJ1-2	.	CASRREGPYGYTF	TGTGCCAGCAGAAGAGAAGGCCCCTATGGCTACACCTTC
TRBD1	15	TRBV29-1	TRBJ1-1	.	CSVISQGLMNTEAFF	TGCAGCGTTATTTCACAGGGGCTTATGAACACTGAAGCTTTCTTT
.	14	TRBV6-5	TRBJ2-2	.	CASSYFWNTGELFF	TGTGCCAGCAGTTACTTCTGGAACACCGGGGAGCTGTTTTTT
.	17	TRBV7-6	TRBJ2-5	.	CASSPTVGHSLQETQYF	TGTGCCAGCAGCCCTACCGTAGGCCACAGCCTCCAAGAGACCCAGTACTTC